Listed below are T cell receptor beta chains from one sample, sequenced in a study of T-cell memory formation after mild COVID-19. TCRdb independently ran MiXCR on the 5' RACE reads; one entry per CDR3 protein. The sample includes about 290,000 distinct CDR3 sequences, more than 15% of them seen just once. Sequences were obtained from PBMCs or a T cell subset sorted from them (not recorded which). The receptors shown here come from a man younger than 30 who had mild COVID-19 (a few samples of this study predate the infection). Cell type and time point are not known. Both conserved end residues are part of each CDR3. D genes are given only for firm matches. The size of a clone is reported for some rows only, either as once, few or many, or as a class for expanded clones.

J,size,D,V,CDR3,DNA
TRBJ1-2,few,TRBD1,TRBV6-6,CASSYLGTGANYGYTF,TGTGCCAGCAGTTACTTGGGGACAGGGGCGAACTATGGCTACACCTTC
TRBJ2-1,-,-,TRBV4-1,CASSQGVEQFF,TGCGCCAGCAGCCAAGGGGTTGAGCAGTTCTTC
TRBJ2-7,-,-,TRBV28,CASRQTYEQYF,TGTGCCAGCAGACAGACCTACGAGCAGTACTTC
TRBJ1-6,-,-,TRBV6-5,CASSYVGPDSPLHF,TGTGCCAGCAGTTACGTCGGGCCAGATTCACCCCTCCACTTT
TRBJ2-3,-,TRBD2,TRBV7-3,CASSLSTSGDVDTQYF,TGTGCCAGCAGCTTATCGACTAGCGGAGACGTAGATACGCAGTATTTT
TRBJ1-1,few,TRBD1,TRBV6-6,CASSYSPGQEGTEAFF,TGTGCCAGCAGTTACTCCCCTGGACAGGAGGGGACTGAAGCTTTCTTT
TRBJ1-2,few,-,TRBV6-2/TRBV6-3,CASSYRGRSYGYTF,TGTGCCAGCAGTTACCGGGGAAGGTCCTATGGCTACACCTTC
TRBJ2-3,few,-,TRBV20-1,CSASGTQQDTQYF,TGCAGTGCTTCCGGGACCCAACAAGATACGCAGTATTTT
TRBJ2-2,few,-,TRBV30,CAWSVSGGRLFF,TGTGCCTGGAGTGTATCTGGGGGTCGGCTGTTTTTT
TRBJ2-2,few,-,TRBV5-1,CASSLVGSSGELFF,TGCGCCAGCAGCTTGGTGGGGTCCTCCGGGGAGCTGTTTTTT
TRBJ1-6,many,-,TRBV12-3/TRBV12-4,CASSSGGFSYNSPLHF,TGTGCCAGCAGTTCCGGCGGATTCTCCTATAATTCACCCCTCCACTTT